In its sample, the clone carrying this TCR beta chain was seen many times. This sample is part of a study of T-cell reconstitution after alpha-beta-depleted transplantation in children. This CDR3 has 17 residues. CDR1 and CDR2 from the germline V gene are SGHTA and FQGTGA. Trimming took 2 bases from V and 4 from J; bases not matched to a gene: 8. Molecular barcoding with unique molecular identifiers was used for the TCRbeta library. TCRdb ran MiXCR on the PCR reads and lists one entry per CDR3 protein. The sample consists of about 580,000 distinct CDR3 sequences, roughly 24% of them appearing once. This clonotype was sampled from a boy younger than two who had a stem cell transplant for acute myeloid leukemia, so the T cells may come from the graft donor. V is TRBV7-3 and J is TRBJ2-1, with 10 bases that match TRBD2. The sample in question was PBMCs, mostly from graft donor cells, obtained 360 days after TCRalphabeta/CD19-depleted stem cell transplant. CDR3 sequence (DNA): TGTGCCAGCAGCTTATTCCGAGCTAGCGGGGGTTACAATGAGCAGTTCTTC. Translation gives CASSLFRASGGYNEQFF.